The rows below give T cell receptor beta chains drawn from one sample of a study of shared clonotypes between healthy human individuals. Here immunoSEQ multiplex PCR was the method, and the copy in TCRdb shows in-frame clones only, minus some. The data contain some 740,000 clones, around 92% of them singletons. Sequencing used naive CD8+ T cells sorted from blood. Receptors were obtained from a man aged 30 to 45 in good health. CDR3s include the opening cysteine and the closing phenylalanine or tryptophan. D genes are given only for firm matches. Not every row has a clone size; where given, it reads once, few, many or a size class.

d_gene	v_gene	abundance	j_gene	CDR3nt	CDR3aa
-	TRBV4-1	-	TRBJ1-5	TGCGCCAGCAGCCGGATAGGGGTATCTCAGCCCCAGCATTTT	CASSRIGVSQPQHF
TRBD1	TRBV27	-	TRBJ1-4	TGTGCCAGCCGGACAGGGGGGTCGCGAAAACTGTTTTTT	CASRTGGSRKLFF
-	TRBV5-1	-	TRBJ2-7	TGCGCCAGCAGCTTGTCCGGGTACGAGCAGTACTTC	CASSLSGYEQYF
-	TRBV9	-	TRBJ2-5	TGTGCCAGCAGCGTAGAATCGGGGGCCGGGGGAGAGACCCAGTACTTC	CASSVESGAGGETQYF
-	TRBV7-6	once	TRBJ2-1	TGTGCCAGCAGCCGATACTTTTTAGAGTACAATGAGCAGTTCTTC	CASSRYFLEYNEQFF
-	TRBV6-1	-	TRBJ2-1	TGTGCCAGCAGTGAAGGAGTTGGGGATAATGAGCAGTTCTTC	CASSEGVGDNEQFF
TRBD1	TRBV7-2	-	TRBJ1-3	TGTGCCAGCAGCTTAAGGGGACAGGGGGCGTATGGAAACACCATATATTTT	CASSLRGQGAYGNTIYF
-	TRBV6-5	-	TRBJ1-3	TGTGCCAGCAGTTACTCGATTACCTCTGGAAACACCATATATTTT	CASSYSITSGNTIYF
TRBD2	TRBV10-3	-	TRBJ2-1	TGTGCCATCAGTGGGAGGACTAGCGGCTACAATGAGCAGTTCTTC	CAISGRTSGYNEQFF
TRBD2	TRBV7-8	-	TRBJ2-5	TGTGCCAGCGGAGGTCCAGAGCGGGAGAGGTTATTCCAAGAGACCCAGTACTTC	CASGGPERERLFQETQYF
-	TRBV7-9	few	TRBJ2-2	TGTGCCAGCAGCACGGGTGGAGGGGAGCTGTTTTTT	CASSTGGGELFF
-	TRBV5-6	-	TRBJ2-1	TGTGCCAGCGGAGATTGGGCAGAGCCCGATGAGCAGTTCTTC	CASGDWAEPDEQFF
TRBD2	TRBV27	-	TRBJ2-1	TGTGCCAGCAGTCCCGGGACTAGCGGGAGCGGTGAGCAGTTCTTC	CASSPGTSGSGEQFF
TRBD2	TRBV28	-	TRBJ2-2	TGTGCCAGCAGTTTAAGGGACTATCGCTTCGGGGAGCTGTTTTTT	CASSLRDYRFGELFF
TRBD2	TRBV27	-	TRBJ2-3	TGTGCCAGCAGTTTAATAGGGGCGGGAGGGCCTTTTACAGATACGCAGTATTTT	CASSLIGAGGPFTDTQYF
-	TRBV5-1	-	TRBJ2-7	TGCGCCAGCAGCTTCGTCACAGGCACCTACGAGCAGTACTTC	CASSFVTGTYEQYF
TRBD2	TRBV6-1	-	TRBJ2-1	TGTGCCAGCGGGGGACTAGATTTCAATGAGCAGTTCTTC	CASGGLDFNEQFF
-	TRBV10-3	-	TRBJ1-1	TGTGCCATCAGTGTTGAGGAAAACACTGAAGCTTTCTTT	CAISVEENTEAFF
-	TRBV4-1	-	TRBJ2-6	TGCGCCAGCAGCCAAGTACCCCGGTTCGAGGTAGGAGGGGCCAACGTCCTGACTTTC	CASSQVPRFEVGGANVLTF
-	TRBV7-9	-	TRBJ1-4	TGTGCCAGCGGGCCGGGTGCTAATGAAAAACTGTTTTTT	CASGPGANEKLFF
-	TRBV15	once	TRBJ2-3	TGTGCCACCAGCAGAGCGGGAGAACTAAGGAGGACAGATACGCAGTATTTT	CATSRAGELRRTDTQYF
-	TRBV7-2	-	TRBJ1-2	TGTGCCAGCAGCTTAACCCACGGACCGGAACGCCGTGATGGCTACACCTTC	CASSLTHGPERRDGYTF
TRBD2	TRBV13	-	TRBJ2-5	TGTGCCAGCAGCTTATCCCCTGGTTTAGCGGGAGGTGAAGAGACCCAGTACTTC	CASSLSPGLAGGEETQYF
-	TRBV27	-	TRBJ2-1	TGTGCCAGCAGCCCGGGACCCCCCCTCAGGGAGCAGTTCTTC	CASSPGPPLREQFF
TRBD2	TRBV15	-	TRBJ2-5	TGTGCCACCAGCAGAGACGGGACTAGCGGAGAGACCCAGTACTTC	CATSRDGTSGETQYF
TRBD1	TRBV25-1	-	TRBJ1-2	TGTGCCAGCAGCCCGGGACAGGTTTATGGGTACACCTTC	CASSPGQVYGYTF
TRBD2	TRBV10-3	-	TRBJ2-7	TGTGCCATCAGTGAGCCGACTAGCTGGGCCGAGCAGTACTTC	CAISEPTSWAEQYF
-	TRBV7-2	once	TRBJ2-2	TGTGCCAGCAGCTTAGAGGCCGGCGGGGAGCTGTTTTTT	CASSLEAGGELFF
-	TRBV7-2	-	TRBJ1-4	TGTGCCAGCAGCTTGGGGGTCAGTAAACTGTTTTTT	CASSLGVSKLFF
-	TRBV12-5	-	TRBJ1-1	TGTGCTAGTGGCCTTGCCCTCCAGTCCCAAGCTTTCTTT	CASGLALQSQAFF
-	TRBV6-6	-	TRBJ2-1	TGTGCCAGCAGTTACTCCCGGGAATTTACCGACAATGAGCAGTTCTTC	CASSYSREFTDNEQFF
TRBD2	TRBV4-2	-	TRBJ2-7	TGTGCCAGCAGCCAAGAAGCGGGAGGGGCCTACGAGCAGTACTTC	CASSQEAGGAYEQYF
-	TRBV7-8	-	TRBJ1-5	TGTGCCAGCAGCCCCACCAGAGTACAGGGTTTTCATCAGCCCCAGCATTTT	CASSPTRVQGFHQPQHF
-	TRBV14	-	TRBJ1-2	TGTGCCAGCAGCCAACCCGACGGGGGCAGTCCCAACTATGGCTACACCTTC	CASSQPDGGSPNYGYTF
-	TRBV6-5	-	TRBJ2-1	TGTGCCAGCAGTTACAGCGGTAGCTCCTACAATGAGCAGTTCTTC	CASSYSGSSYNEQFF
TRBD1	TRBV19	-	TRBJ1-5	TGTGCCAGTAGTATAGAGACAGGGGGTCAGCCCCAGCATTTT	CASSIETGGQPQHF
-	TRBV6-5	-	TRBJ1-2	TGTGCCAGCAGTTACTCGTCTGGCAGCTGGTATGGCTACACCTTC	CASSYSSGSWYGYTF
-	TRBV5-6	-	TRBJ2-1	TGTGCCAGCAGCTCAACCCCCTATGAGCAGTTCTTC	CASSSTPYEQFF
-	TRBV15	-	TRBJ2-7	TGTGCCACCAGCAGCACACTACTAAGGCCCTACGAGCAGTACTTC	CATSSTLLRPYEQYF
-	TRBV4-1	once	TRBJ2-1	TGCGCCAGCAGCCAAGCCGGGTCGGGATACAATGAGCAGTTCTTC	CASSQAGSGYNEQFF
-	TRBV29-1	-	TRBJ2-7	TGCAGCGTTCCTCAAGGGGACAGCGGGGTCTACGAGCAGTACTTC	CSVPQGDSGVYEQYF
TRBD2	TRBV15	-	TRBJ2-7	TGTGCCACCAGCAGAGAATCTAGCGGGAGAAACCCCTACGAGCAGTACTTC	CATSRESSGRNPYEQYF
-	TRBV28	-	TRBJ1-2	TGTGCCAGCAGTTTATGGCGGGGGTCCCTGGGCTACACCTTC	CASSLWRGSLGYTF
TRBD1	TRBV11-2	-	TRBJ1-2	TGTGCCAGCAGCTTAGATCAGGGGTGGGACAGCTATGGCTACACCTTC	CASSLDQGWDSYGYTF
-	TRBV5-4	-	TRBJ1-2	TGTGCCAGCAGCCCCCTGACAGAGATTAACTATGGCTACACCTTC	CASSPLTEINYGYTF
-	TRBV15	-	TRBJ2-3	TGTGCCACCAGCAGCGGGGCCCTCCGGGGCTTGCTCACAGATACGCAGTATTTT	CATSSGALRGLLTDTQYF
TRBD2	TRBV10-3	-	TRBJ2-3	TGTGCCATCAGTGAGGGGCGCGGGAGGATAGATACGCAGTATTTT	CAISEGRGRIDTQYF
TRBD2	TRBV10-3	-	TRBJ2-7	TGTGCCATCAGTGAGTCGGGGGGAGGGCCCTACGAGCAGTACTTC	CAISESGGGPYEQYF
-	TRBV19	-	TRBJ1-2	TGTGCCAGTAGTACCTGGACAGAGAACGGCTATGGCTACACCTTC	CASSTWTENGYGYTF
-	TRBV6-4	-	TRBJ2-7	TGTGCCAGCAGTGAGTACGGGATAGGCTCCTACGAGCAGTACTTC	CASSEYGIGSYEQYF
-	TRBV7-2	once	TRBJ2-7	TGTGCCAGCAGCTTGATTGACGGGATAGAGACCTACGAGCAGTACTTC	CASSLIDGIETYEQYF